This entry features one T cell receptor (beta chain) sequence. Its antigen is undetermined. The CDR3 is 15 residues long. Germline V gene sequence: CDR1 SEHNR, CDR2 FQNEAQ (reference sequence). V dropped 1 base and J dropped 7; count of bases not matched to a gene: 7. This sample was included in a study of blood T cells in healthy people across ages. At the level of the study: The template switching approach captured approximately one barcoded beta molecule for every two T cells.

General observations from the study: Observed TCR beta diversity per million T cells went down as age went up. This fall followed a roughly linear course with age. Long-lived donors carried more naive CD4+ cells and greater diversity than aged donors.

Through a sample-barcoded 5' primer and a J-beta primer mix, a second PCR was run for roughly 6 to 11 cycles. TCRdb analysed the 5' RACE reads with MiXCR anew, one entry per CDR3 protein. The sample carries roughly 1.5 million distinct CDR3 sequences, 35% to 45% recorded once. What was sequenced was blood. The chain employs TRBV7-9 and TRBJ1-2; 9 bases map to TRBD1. The source is a woman aged 18 to 35 in good health. This CDR3 is CASSLVRDREAGYTF. CDR3 in DNA: TGTGCCAGCAGCTTAGTTCGGGACAGGGAAGCTGGCTACACCTTC.